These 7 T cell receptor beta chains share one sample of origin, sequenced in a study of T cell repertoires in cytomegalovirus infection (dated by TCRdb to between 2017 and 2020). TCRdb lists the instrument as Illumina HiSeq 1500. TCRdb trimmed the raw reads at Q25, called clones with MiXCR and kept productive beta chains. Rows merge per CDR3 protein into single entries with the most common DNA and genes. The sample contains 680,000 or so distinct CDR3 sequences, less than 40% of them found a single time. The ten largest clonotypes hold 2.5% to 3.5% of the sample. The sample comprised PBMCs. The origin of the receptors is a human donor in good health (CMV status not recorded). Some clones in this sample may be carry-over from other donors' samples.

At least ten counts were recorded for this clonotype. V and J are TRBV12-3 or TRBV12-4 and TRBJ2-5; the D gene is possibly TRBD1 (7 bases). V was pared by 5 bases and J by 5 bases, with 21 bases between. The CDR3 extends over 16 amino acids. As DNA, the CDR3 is TGTGCCAGCAGTACACTCAAACAGGGGAGGTCGGAGACCCAGTACTTC. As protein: CASSTLKQGRSETQYF.

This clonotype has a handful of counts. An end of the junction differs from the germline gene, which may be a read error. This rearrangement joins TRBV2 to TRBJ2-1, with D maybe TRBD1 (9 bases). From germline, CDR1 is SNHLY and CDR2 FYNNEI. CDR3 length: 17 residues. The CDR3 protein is CASSTPGQGAGEWLWGF. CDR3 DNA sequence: TGTGCCAGCAGCACCCCGGGACAGGGAGCGGGGGAGTGGTTGTGGGGCTTC.

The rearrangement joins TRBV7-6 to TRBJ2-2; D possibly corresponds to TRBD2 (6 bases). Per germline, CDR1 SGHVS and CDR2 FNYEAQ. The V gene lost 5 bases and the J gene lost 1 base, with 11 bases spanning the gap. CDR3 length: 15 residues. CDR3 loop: CASSDGTENTGELFF. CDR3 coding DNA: TGTGCCAGCAGCGACGGGACTGAGAACACCGGGGAGCTGTTTTTT.

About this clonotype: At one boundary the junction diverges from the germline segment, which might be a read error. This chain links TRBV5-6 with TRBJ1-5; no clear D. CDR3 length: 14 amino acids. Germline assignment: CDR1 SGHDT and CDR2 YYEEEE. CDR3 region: CARSLGYGNQPQHF. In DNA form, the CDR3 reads TGTGCCCGCAGCTTGGGATACGGGAATCAGCCCCAGCATTTT.

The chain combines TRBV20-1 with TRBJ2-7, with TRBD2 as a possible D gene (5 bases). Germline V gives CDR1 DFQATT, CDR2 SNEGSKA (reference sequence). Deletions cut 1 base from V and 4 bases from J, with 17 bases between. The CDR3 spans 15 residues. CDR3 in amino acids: CSARATHGIPYEQYF. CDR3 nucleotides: TGCAGTGCTAGAGCTACCCACGGGATTCCGTACGAGCAGTACTTC.

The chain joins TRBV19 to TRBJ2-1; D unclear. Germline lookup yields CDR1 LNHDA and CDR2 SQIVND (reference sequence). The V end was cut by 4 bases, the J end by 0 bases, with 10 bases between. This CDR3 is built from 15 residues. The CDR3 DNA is TGTGCCAGTAGTACTTTAAAAGGCTCCTACAATGAGCAGTTCTTC. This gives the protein CASSTLKGSYNEQFF.

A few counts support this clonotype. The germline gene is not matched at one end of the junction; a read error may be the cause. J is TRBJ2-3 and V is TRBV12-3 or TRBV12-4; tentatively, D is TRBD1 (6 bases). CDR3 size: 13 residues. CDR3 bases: TGTGCCAGCAGTCCCTTCTCAGGGGCGCGGTGGTCCTTT. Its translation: CASSPFSGARWSF.